This entry lists 23 T cell receptor beta chains sequenced from one sample in a study of cytomegalovirus exposure and HLA in healthy donors. The study ran its PCR with 60 Vbeta and 13 Jbeta primers. Sequencing used immunoSEQ multiplex PCR; TCRdb keeps in-frame clones, though not all of them. This sample has about 63,000 clones, with less than 75% found just once. Sequences were obtained from PBMCs. These receptors were obtained from a man aged 50-60 years in good health and CMV-seropositive.

This clone was seen only a few times. The chain couples TRBV14 to TRBJ1-1; perhaps TRBD1 as D (6 bases). CDR3 length: 15 residues. Trimming took 1 base from V and 3 from J, leaving 12 bases between them. Germline CDR1 is SGHDN and CDR2 is FVKESK. The CDR3 bases are TGTGCCAGCAGCCAAGTGCGGGGGCCGGACACTGAAGCTTTCTTT. It encodes CASSQVRGPDTEAFF.

About this clone: A read error may account for a junction end that differs from germline. The chain carries TRBV2 and TRBJ2-7; a possible D gene is TRBD1 (7 bases). CDR1 and CDR2 (germline): SNHLY, FYNNEI. CDR3 length: 12 amino acids. The CDR3 DNA is TGTGCCAGCTCCCCCATTGGAGGGGGCCCTCACTTC. It encodes CASSPIGGGPHF.

This clone occurred a few times. The chain combines TRBV30 with TRBJ2-7; 10 bases map to TRBD1. CDR3 size: 13 residues. CDR1 is GTSNPN, CDR2 SVGIG, per germline (reference sequence). The chain's CDR3 is CASTGTGAYEQYF. As DNA, the CDR3 is TGTGCTAGCACCGGGACAGGGGCCTACGAGCAGTACTTC.

Only a few counts were recorded for this clone. The chain is built from TRBV6-5 and TRBJ1-6; TRBD1 aligns across 9 bases. The V and J ends lost 2 bases and 7 bases, in that order; junction bases with no gene match: 3. Per germline, CDR1 MNHEY and CDR2 SVGAGI. This CDR3 has 15 residues. CDR3 protein: CASSYDTGGNSPLHF. CDR3 nucleotides: TGTGCCAGCAGTTACGATACAGGGGGCAATTCACCCCTCCACTTT.

As concerns this clone: The junction and the germline gene differ at one end; a read error may be behind it. The rearrangement uses TRBV30 and TRBJ1-1; no reliable D call. CDR1 is GTSNPN, CDR2 SVGIG, per germline (reference sequence). The CDR3 has 11 residues. As DNA, the CDR3 is TGTTCCTGTATCCCCCTAATTGAAGCTTTCTTT. It encodes CSCIPLIEAFF.

This chain connects TRBV30 to TRBJ1-4; the D is unclear. The CDR3 length is 12 residues. Germline V lookup: CDR1 GTSNPN, CDR2 SVGIG (reference sequence). Trimming shortened V by 3 bases and J by 7 bases, and 9 bases separated the two germline ends. CDR3 sequence (DNA): TGTGCCTGGAGGGGAGTTGGTGAAAAACTGTTTTTT. The encoded protein is CAWRGVGEKLFF.

The chain carries TRBV7-2 and TRBJ2-3; 7 bases are a match to TRBD1. This CDR3 contains 18 residues. J gave up 0 bases and V 0 bases, and 9 bases lay outside the gene matches. The germline V gene has CDR1 SGHTA and CDR2 FQGNSA. CDR3 sequence: CASSLAWDSVSSTDTQYF. The CDR3 DNA sequence: TGTGCCAGCAGCTTAGCTTGGGACAGTGTTTCTAGCACAGATACGCAGTATTTT.

Comment on this clone: One end of the junction does not line up with germline, which may come from a read error. The chain links TRBV4-2 to TRBJ2-7; 7 bases line up with TRBD2. This CDR3 region has 15 residues. Germline CDR1 and CDR2: LGHNA and YNFKEQ. DNA of the CDR3: TGTGCCAGCAGTCAAGAGGCTAGCGGAGCCTACGAGCAGTACTTC. Translating gives CASSQEASGAYEQYF.

The chain joins TRBV4-1 to TRBJ2-3; the D gene is possibly TRBD2 (5 bases). This CDR3 has 13 amino acids. Germline loops: CDR1 MGHRA, CDR2 YSYEKL. V lost 5 bases, J lost 8 bases, and 14 bases lay in between. CDR3 loop: CASSGADFRTQYF. The CDR3 DNA reads TGCGCCAGCAGCGGCGCGGACTTCCGTACGCAGTATTTT.

This chain connects TRBV7-6 to TRBJ2-3; TRBD1 aligns across 10 bases. CDR3 length equals 16 residues. CDR1 SGHVS and CDR2 FNYEAQ come from the germline V gene. V gave up 1 base and J gave up 1 base; unmatched junction bases: 2. For the CDR3, the DNA is TGTGCCAGCAGCTTAGGGACAGGGGGTGGCACAGATACGCAGTATTTT. Translation gives CASSLGTGGGTDTQYF.

The chain has TRBV27 and TRBJ2-7, with 10 bases lining up with TRBD2. CDR3 length equals 18 residues. V lost 1 base to trimming and J lost 0 bases; unmatched junction nucleotides: 9. Per the germline V gene, CDR1 is MNHEY and CDR2 is SMNVEV (reference sequence). CDR3: CASSLFGTSASSSYEQYF. In nucleotides, the CDR3 is TGTGCCAGCAGTTTATTTGGGACTAGCGCCTCGAGCTCCTACGAGCAGTACTTC.

The J gene is TRBJ2-3, the V gene TRBV9; D unresolved. The CDR3 is 16 amino acids. Trimming took off 0 bases at V and 0 bases at J, with 11 bases between the two ends. Germline CDR1 SGDLS, CDR2 YYNGEE. CDR3 protein: CASSVDKRSSTDTQYF. As DNA, the CDR3 is TGTGCCAGCAGCGTAGACAAGCGATCTAGCACAGATACGCAGTATTTT. Using reference TRBV9 and TRBJ2-3 for the parts outside the CDR3, the full variable domain is DSGVTQTPKHLITATGQRVTLRCSPRSGDLSVYWYQQSLDQGLQFLIQYYNGEERAKGNILERFSAQQFPDLHSELNLSSLELGDSALYFCASSVDKRSSTDTQYFGPGTRLTVL.

This clone was seen more than once but under ten times. V is TRBV6-1 and J is TRBJ1-6; D ambiguous. This CDR3 is 15 amino acids long. Germline CDR1 and CDR2: MNHNS and SASEGT. Deletions cut 3 bases from V and 8 bases from J, with 14 bases between. CDR3 residues: CASSDVLDPYSPLHF. CDR3 sequence (DNA): TGTGCCAGCAGTGATGTGCTAGACCCATATTCACCCCTCCACTTT.

The chain employs TRBV5-6 and TRBJ2-7, with TRBD1 matching over 9 bases. Germline values: CDR1 SGHDT, CDR2 YYEEEE. The CDR3 runs to 15 residues. Germline trimming cut 4 bases from V and 2 bases from J; bases unmatched to any gene: 7. The CDR3, as DNA: TGTGCCAGCAGCCCGGGACAGGGTATACCCTACGAGCAGTACTTC. It is translated as CASSPGQGIPYEQYF.

The J gene is TRBJ1-4, the V gene TRBV6-1; 9 bases agree with TRBD1. Germline V gene sequence: CDR1 MNHNS, CDR2 SASEGT. With 0 bases clipped from V and 4 bases from J, the junction kept 24 bases outside the gene matches. This CDR3 has 23 residues. CDR3 protein: CASSEARFLDYRDREQGNEKLFF. The CDR3 DNA follows: TGTGCCAGCAGTGAAGCGAGATTTCTGGATTACCGGGACAGGGAACAGGGTAATGAAAAACTGTTTTTT.

The chain uses TRBV6-4 and TRBJ2-7; tentatively, D is TRBD1 (5 bases). V dropped 4 bases and J dropped 3 bases, with 10 bases sitting between them. This CDR3 is built from 13 residues. Per the germline V gene, CDR1 is MRHNA and CDR2 is SNTAGT. The chain's CDR3 is CASSAQGGYEQYF. The CDR3 DNA is TGTGCCAGCAGTGCCCAGGGCGGCTACGAGCAGTACTTC.

The gene calls are TRBV5-1 and TRBJ1-2; no definite D call. Germline-derived CDR1 and CDR2 are SGHRS and YFSETQ. V dropped 6 bases and J dropped 6 bases, with 15 bases sitting between them. The CDR3 sequence is 13 residues long. This chain's CDR3 is CASNLGSGDGYTF. The CDR3 region has the DNA TGCGCCAGCAACCTTGGGTCAGGTGATGGCTACACCTTC.

CDR3 amino acids: CASSPGTSIHEQYF. The CDR3 DNA follows: TGTGCCAGCAGTCCCGGGACTAGCATCCACGAGCAGTACTTC. V usage is TRBV7-8 and J usage is TRBJ2-7, with TRBD2 matching 9 bases. The ends lost 6 bases at V and 5 bases at J; junction bases unmatched: 8. Germline lookup yields CDR1 SGHVS and CDR2 FQNEAQ. The length of the CDR3 is 14 residues.

The genes are TRBV4-3 and TRBJ1-6; D call uncertain. Germline V gene sequence: CDR1 LGHNA, CDR2 YSLEER. The V gene lost 2 bases and the J gene lost 1 base, with 12 bases spanning the gap. This CDR3 contains 17 residues. The CDR3 DNA is TGCGCCAGCAGCCAATATATTCCTTCTTCCTATAATTCACCCCTCCACTTT. It translates to CASSQYIPSSYNSPLHF.

The count of this clone is one. The chain uses TRBV5-1 and TRBJ1-5; 10 nucleotides agree with TRBD1. V lost 3 bases, J lost 4 bases, and 4 bases stayed unmatched. Germline V gene sequence: CDR1 SGHRS, CDR2 YFSETQ. The CDR3 consists of 15 residues. DNA for the CDR3: TGCGCCAGCAGCTCGACAGGGGGCGGGAATCAGCCCCAGCATTTT. It codes for CASSSTGGGNQPQHF. Filled out from reference TRBV5-1 and TRBJ1-5, the complete variable domain reads KAGVTQTPRYLIKTRGQQVTLSCSPISGHRSVSWYQQTPGQGLQFLFEYFSETQRNKGNFPGRFSGRQFSNSRSEMNVSTLELGDSALYLCASSSTGGGNQPQHFGDGTRLSIL.

The J gene is TRBJ2-3, the V gene TRBV15; no reliable D call. V dropped 5 bases and J dropped 6 bases, with 12 bases sitting between them. Germline V gene sequence: CDR1 LNHNV, CDR2 YYDKDF (reference sequence). The CDR3 extends over 13 amino acids. CDR3 nucleotides: TGTGCCACCAGCGTGCCGCGTACGGATACGCAGTATTTT. As protein: CATSVPRTDTQYF.

The gene calls are TRBV19 and TRBJ2-7; TRBD2 matches 7 bases. The CDR3 is 18 residues long. Trimming at V came to 5 bases and at J to 2 bases, leaving 18 bases not matched to a gene. Looked up from germline, CDR1 is LNHDA and CDR2 is SQIVND (reference sequence). This CDR3 is CASSPRIGLAGLTYEQYF. DNA for the CDR3: TGTGCCAGTAGTCCTCGAATTGGTTTAGCGGGCCTAACCTACGAGCAGTACTTC. Complete variable domain (other parts from reference TRBV19 and TRBJ2-7): DGGITQSPKYLFRKEGQNVTLSCEQNLNHDAMYWYRQDPGQGLRLIYYSQIVNDFQKGDIAEGYSVSREKKESFPLTVTSAQKNPTAFYLCASSPRIGLAGLTYEQYFGPGTRLTVT.

The chain combines TRBV7-2 with TRBJ2-3; 9 nucleotides align to TRBD2. This CDR3 spans 15 amino acids. CDR1 is SGHTA and CDR2 is FQGNSA in the germline V gene. V lost 5 bases, J lost 6 bases, and 9 bases stayed unmatched. CDR3 loop: CASSSSGRGADTQYF. The CDR3 DNA reads as TGTGCCAGCAGCAGTAGCGGGAGAGGTGCGGATACGCAGTATTTT.